The present T cell receptor beta chain was sequenced within a study of long-term antiretroviral therapy in people with HIV. Survey-level immunoSEQ v3.0 assays were run. For every sample, sequencing targeted roughly 40,000-55,000 T-cell genomes. Generated by immunoSEQ multiplex PCR, the TCRdb table keeps only in-frame clones and is missing some. The table lists tens of thousands of clones, over 75% of them singletons. Trimming left V 5 bases short and J 4 bases short, with 8 bases between. The CDR3 spans 13 residues. Germline CDR1 and CDR2: MNHEY and SMNVEV (reference sequence). With respect to this clone: What it recognizes is unknown.

General observations from the study: With ART, diversity went up but was still lower than in transplant donor controls. HIV repertoires spanned tighter CDR3 length ranges than controls did.

The clonotype comes from a woman in her late teens or twenties with HIV. The chain uses TRBV27 and TRBJ2-2; D remains unclear. Sequenced material: unsorted PBMCs, taken 0.5 years after starting antiretroviral therapy. CDR3 in amino acids: CASSPYGTGELFF. The CDR3 nucleotides are TGTGCCAGCAGTCCCTACGGCACCGGGGAGCTGTTTTTT.